The 14 T cell receptor beta chains reported below all come from one sample, sequenced in a study of T cells in Graves' hyperthyroidism and ophthalmopathy. RNA transcripts provided the source from which TCR beta CDR3 regions were amplified. During a first-round RT-PCR of the TCR CDR3, the HTBI primer set was used. TCRdb independently ran MiXCR on the multiplex PCR reads; one entry per CDR3 protein. The sample lists about 540,000 distinct CDR3 sequences; just over 45% were seen once. The sample consisted of peripheral blood or thyroid tissue (not recorded which). The receptors here all came from a woman between 18 and 29 years old with Graves' hyperthyroidism.

This clonotype was found many times. This rearrangement joins TRBV29-1 to TRBJ2-2; 10 nucleotides line up with TRBD1. Germline V gene data show CDR1 as SQVTM and CDR2 as ANQGSEA. The junction had 2 bases not matched to a gene; V was cut back by 1 base and J by 3 bases. This CDR3 contains 15 residues. The CDR3 region is CSVEGGTGDTGELFF. The CDR3 coding sequence is TGCAGCGTTGAAGGAGGGACAGGGGACACCGGGGAGCTGTTTTTT.

V and J are TRBV7-3 and TRBJ2-5, with D perhaps TRBD1 or TRBD2 (5 bases each). The CDR3 sequence is 16 residues long. CDR1 is SGHTA, CDR2 FQGTGA, per germline. Trimming shortened V by 2 bases and J by 1 base, and 14 bases separated the two germline ends. CDR3 nucleotide sequence: TGTGCCAGCAGCTTATCTGGGACGGTAGGCCAAGAGACCCAGTACTTC. Encoded protein: CASSLSGTVGQETQYF.

This clonotype was found many times. The rearrangement links TRBV6-1 to TRBJ2-5; D unresolved. CDR1 and CDR2 from the germline V gene are MNHNS and SASEGT. Trimming took 3 bases from V and 1 from J, leaving 9 bases between them. This CDR3 region has 14 residues. CDR3 sequence reads: CASSETAIQETQYF. The CDR3 region has the DNA TGTGCCAGCAGTGAGACTGCAATCCAAGAGACCCAGTACTTC.

The V call is TRBV2, the J call TRBJ2-5; D perhaps matches TRBD1 (5 bases). Per germline, CDR1 SNHLY and CDR2 FYNNEI. CDR3 length: 16 residues. V lost 5 bases and J 4 bases, leaving 20 bases between the germline ends. Here the CDR3 reads CASSSIGQGLGETQYF. DNA for the CDR3: TGTGCCAGCAGTTCCATAGGACAAGGTTTGGGAGAGACCCAGTACTTC.

The V gene is TRBV20-1, the J gene TRBJ1-1, with D maybe TRBD1 (6 bases). Per germline, CDR1 DFQATT and CDR2 SNEGSKA (reference sequence). This CDR3 is built from 11 residues. Deletions cut 8 bases from V and 6 bases from J, with 13 bases between. CDR3 in DNA: TGCAGTTCTTCAGGGGTTTCTGAAGCTTTCTTT. Its translation: CSSSGVSEAFF.

This clonotype has at least ten counts. The V call is TRBV7-8, the J call TRBJ2-5; D not resolved. The CDR3 consists of 14 residues. Trimming took 2 bases from V and 2 from J, leaving 9 bases between them. In germline, CDR1 is SGHVS, CDR2 FQNEAQ. DNA of the CDR3: TGTGCCAGCAGCTTATCCCTCGGACAAGAGACCCAGTACTTC. Translation gives CASSLSLGQETQYF.

This clonotype has a count of ten or more. This chain connects TRBV19 to TRBJ1-4; no clear D. The CDR3 runs 16 residues. Per germline, CDR1 LNHDA and CDR2 SQIVND (reference sequence). V was trimmed by 2 bases and J by 0 bases, leaving 10 bases between them. The CDR3 DNA is TGTGCCAGTAGTATATATGGGCCCTCAACTAATGAAAAACTGTTTTTT. Amino acids: CASSIYGPSTNEKLFF.

This clonotype appeared many times. V and J are TRBV4-1 and TRBJ2-7; TRBD1 matches at 7 bases. This CDR3 region has 15 residues. In germline, CDR1 is MGHRA, CDR2 YSYEKL. With V trimmed by 4 bases and J by 3 bases, 9 bases remained unmatched. The CDR3 is CASSPGRGFDYEQYF. Here the CDR3 DNA reads TGCGCCAGCAGCCCCGGCAGGGGGTTCGACTACGAGCAGTACTTC.

This clonotype was detected only once. The gene calls are TRBV6-5 and TRBJ1-2; 7 bases line up with TRBD1. The CDR3 totals 14 residues. Germline CDR1 and CDR2: MNHEY and SVGAGI. V shed 8 bases, J shed 6 bases, and the junction held 12 bases outside the gene matches. CDR3 protein: CASSLAGQSDGYTF. CDR3 DNA sequence: TGTGCCAGCTCGCTAGCGGGACAGTCGGATGGCTACACCTTC.

This clonotype came up once. The chain links TRBV7-9 to TRBJ2-7; 8 positions agree with TRBD1. The CDR3 totals 12 residues. Losses at the gene ends were 3 bases for V and 11 bases for J; bases not matched to a gene: 6. Germline V gives CDR1 SEHNR, CDR2 FQNEAQ (reference sequence). The CDR3: CASSFGQGMEYF. The CDR3 DNA is TGTGCCAGCAGCTTTGGACAGGGTATGGAGTACTTC.

The chain couples TRBV2 to TRBJ2-5; a possible D gene is TRBD2 (6 bases). Germline V lookup: CDR1 SNHLY, CDR2 FYNNEI. V lost 7 bases to trimming and J lost 8 bases, with 14 bases between them. CDR3 size: 12 residues. CDR3 amino acids: CASTKEGGTQYF. CDR3 DNA sequence: TGTGCCAGCACCAAGGAGGGAGGAACCCAGTACTTC.

J is TRBJ2-1 and V is TRBV24-1; tentatively, D is TRBD1 or TRBD2 (5 bases each). CDR3 length: 17 residues. Germline V gene lookup returns CDR1 KGHDR and CDR2 SFDVKD. V gave up 4 bases and J gave up 7 bases, with 22 bases separating them. The CDR3 coding sequence is TGTGCCACCAGTGACTTCCGCCGGGACCTAAAAGGGAATGAGCAGTTCTTC. Residues: CATSDFRRDLKGNEQFF.

This clonotype was found many times. The V and J genes are TRBV7-9 and TRBJ2-7; D gene uncertain. The CDR3 has 14 amino acids. V was cut by 5 bases and J by 0 bases, with 11 bases left in between. Per the germline V gene, CDR1 is SEHNR and CDR2 is FQNEAQ (reference sequence). The CDR3 is CASSPDASSYEQYF. In DNA form, the CDR3 reads TGTGCCAGCAGCCCCGACGCCAGCTCCTACGAGCAGTACTTC. The entire variable domain, with the rest obtained from reference TRBV7-9 and TRBJ2-7, is as follows: DTGVSQNPRHKITKRGQNVTFRCDPISEHNRLYWYRQTLGQGPEFLTYFQNEAQLEKSRLLSDRFSAERPKGSFSTLEIQRTEQGDSAMYLCASSPDASSYEQYFGPGTRLTVT.

The table lists this clonotype with many counts. The chain uses TRBV9 and TRBJ2-2, with unresolved D. The length of the CDR3 is 13 residues. The germline V and J ends were trimmed by 2 bases and 7 bases, with 9 bases remaining between them. Germline V gives CDR1 SGDLS, CDR2 YYNGEE. CDR3 nucleotide sequence: TGTGCCAGCAGCGTCGAGCCCGACGGGGAGCTGTTTTTT. It translates to CASSVEPDGELFF.